What follows describes a single T cell receptor (beta chain). Its antigen is unknown. The PCR contained 60 Vbeta and 13 Jbeta primers. Profiled with immunoSEQ multiplex PCR; TCRdb holds only in-frame clones, not every one. The data show about 140,000 clones, roughly 79% seen once. This sample is drawn from a study of cytomegalovirus exposure and HLA in healthy donors. At the level of the study: Assignment to the Caucasian-associated ancestry cluster applied to over 70% of the approximately 400 genotyped donors.

V gave up 0 bases and J gave up 4 bases, with 14 bases separating them. CDR1 is SGHDT and CDR2 is YYEEEE in the germline V gene. The CDR3 sequence is 15 residues long. Study-level findings and limits: Versus the approximately 700-donor mean, an Asian-associated ancestry cluster reportedly showed fewer N-insertions in a later analysis. A later analysis showed HLA-associated TCR beta chains outstripping equally common others in clonal expansion. Researchers reported from a later analysis that most CMV-associated TCR beta chains appeared HLA-restricted.

Sequenced sample: PBMCs. The rearrangement uses TRBV5-6 and TRBJ2-7; a weak D match, TRBD2 (5 bases). This TCR came from a man younger than 45 in good health and CMV-seropositive. The CDR3 protein is CASSLVTSSAYEQYF. Written as DNA, the CDR3 is TGTGCCAGCAGCTTGGTAACTAGTAGTGCGTACGAGCAGTACTTC. Complete variable domain (other parts from reference TRBV5-6 and TRBJ2-7): DAGVTQSPTHLIKTRGQQVTLRCSPKSGHDTVSWYQQALGQGPQFIFQYYEEEERQRGNFPDRFSGHQFPNYSSELNVNALLLGDSALYLCASSLVTSSAYEQYFGPGTRLTVT.